This entry is about one T cell receptor beta chain. The antigen remains unidentified. PCR involved 60 Vbeta and 13 Jbeta primers. Profiling relied on immunoSEQ multiplex PCR, and the TCRdb table lists in-frame clones only, not all of them. The table shows 89,000 or so clones, with approximately 75% occurring only once. The data were obtained in a study of cytomegalovirus exposure and HLA in healthy donors. Study details: In a previous analysis, 100 million to 140 million unique TCR beta sequences were found from roughly 200 million T cells. Study observations and caveats: Later work found most CMV-associated TCR beta chains apparently HLA-restricted. The authors excluded some V segments, including TRBV6-2 and TRBV6-3, as indistinguishable.

Germline assignment: CDR1 MGHDK and CDR2 SYGVNS. Between the trimmed V and J ends, which lost 3 bases and 4 bases, there was a span of 12 bases. This CDR3 is 14 amino acids long. The chain links TRBV25-1 to TRBJ1-1; D gene uncertain. This receptor was identified in a man aged 60 to 69 in good health and CMV-seronegative. Sequencing input: PBMCs. DNA of the CDR3: TGTGCCAGCAGTGATCCGGGATCGATCACTGAAGCTTTCTTT. The encoded protein is CASSDPGSITEAFF.